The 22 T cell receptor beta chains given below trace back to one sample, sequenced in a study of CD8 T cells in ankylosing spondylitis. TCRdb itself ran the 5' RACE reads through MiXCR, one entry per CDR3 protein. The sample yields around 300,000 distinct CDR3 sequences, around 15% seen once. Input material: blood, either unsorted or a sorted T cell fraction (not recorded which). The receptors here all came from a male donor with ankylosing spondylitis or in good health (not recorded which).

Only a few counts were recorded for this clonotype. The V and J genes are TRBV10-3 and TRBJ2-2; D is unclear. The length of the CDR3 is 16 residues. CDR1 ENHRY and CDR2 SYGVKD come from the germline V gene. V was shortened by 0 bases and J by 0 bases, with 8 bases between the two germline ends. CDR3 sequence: CAISESTPANTGELFF. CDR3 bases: TGTGCCATCAGTGAGTCAACTCCCGCGAACACCGGGGAGCTGTTTTTT.

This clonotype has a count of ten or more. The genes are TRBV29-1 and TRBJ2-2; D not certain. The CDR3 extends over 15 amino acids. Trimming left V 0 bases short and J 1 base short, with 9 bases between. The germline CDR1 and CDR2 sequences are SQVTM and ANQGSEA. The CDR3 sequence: CSVEDRLGNTGELFF. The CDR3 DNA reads TGCAGCGTTGAAGATCGGCTAGGGAACACCGGGGAGCTGTTTTTT.

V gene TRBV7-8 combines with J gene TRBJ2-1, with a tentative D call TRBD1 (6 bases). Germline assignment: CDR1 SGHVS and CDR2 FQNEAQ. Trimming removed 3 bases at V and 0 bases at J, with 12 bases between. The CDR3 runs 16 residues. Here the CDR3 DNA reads TGTGCCAGCAGCTTCCCGGGACAAAGCTCCTACAATGAGCAGTTCTTC. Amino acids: CASSFPGQSSYNEQFF. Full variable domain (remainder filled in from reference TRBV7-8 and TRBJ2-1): GAGVSQSPRYKVAKRGQDVALRCDPISGHVSLFWYQQALGQGPEFLTYFQNEAQLDKSGLPSDRFFAERPEGSVSTLKIQRTQQEDSAVYLCASSFPGQSSYNEQFFGPGTRLTVL.

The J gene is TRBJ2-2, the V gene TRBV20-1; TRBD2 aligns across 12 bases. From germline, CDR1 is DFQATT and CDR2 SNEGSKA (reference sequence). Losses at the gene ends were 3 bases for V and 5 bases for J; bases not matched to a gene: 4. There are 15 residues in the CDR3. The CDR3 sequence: CSARGGTSGTGELFF. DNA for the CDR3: TGCAGTGCTAGGGGGGGGACTAGCGGGACCGGGGAGCTGTTTTTT.

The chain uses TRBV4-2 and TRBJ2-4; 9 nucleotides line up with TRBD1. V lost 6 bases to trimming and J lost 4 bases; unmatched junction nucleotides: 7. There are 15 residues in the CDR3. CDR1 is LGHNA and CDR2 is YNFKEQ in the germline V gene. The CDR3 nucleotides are TGTGCCAGCAGTTCACGGACAGGGGCAAAAAACATTCAGTACTTC. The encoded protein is CASSSRTGAKNIQYF.

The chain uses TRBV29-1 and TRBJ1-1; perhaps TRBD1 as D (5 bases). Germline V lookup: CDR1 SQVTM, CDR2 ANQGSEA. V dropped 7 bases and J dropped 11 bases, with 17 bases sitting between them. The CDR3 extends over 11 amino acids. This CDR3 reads CSAHEGIGAFF. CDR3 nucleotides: TGCAGCGCTCATGAGGGGATTGGGGCTTTCTTT. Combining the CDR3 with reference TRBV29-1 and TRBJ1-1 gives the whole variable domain SAVISQKPSRDICQRGTSLTIQCQVDSQVTMMFWYRQQPGQSLTLIATANQGSEATYESGFVIDKFPISRPNLTFSTLTVSNMSPEDSSIYLCSAHEGIGAFFGQGTRLTVV.

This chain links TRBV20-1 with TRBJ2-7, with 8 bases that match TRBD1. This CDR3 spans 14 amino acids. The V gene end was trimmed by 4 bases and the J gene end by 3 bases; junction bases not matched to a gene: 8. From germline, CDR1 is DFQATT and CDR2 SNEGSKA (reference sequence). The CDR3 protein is CSAKTGTGFYEQYF. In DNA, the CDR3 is TGCAGTGCTAAGACCGGGACAGGCTTCTACGAGCAGTACTTC.

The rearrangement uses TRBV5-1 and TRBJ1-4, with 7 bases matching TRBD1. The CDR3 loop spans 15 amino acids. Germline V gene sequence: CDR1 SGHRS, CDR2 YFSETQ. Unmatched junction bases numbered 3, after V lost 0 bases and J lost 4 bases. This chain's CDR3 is CASSLEQGDNEKLFF. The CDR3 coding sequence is TGCGCCAGCAGCTTGGAGCAGGGGGATAATGAAAAACTGTTTTTT.

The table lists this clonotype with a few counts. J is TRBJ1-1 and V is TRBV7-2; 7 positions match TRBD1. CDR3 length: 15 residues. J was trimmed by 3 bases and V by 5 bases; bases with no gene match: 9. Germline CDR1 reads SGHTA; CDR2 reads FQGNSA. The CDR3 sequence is CASSPPSGGYTEAFF. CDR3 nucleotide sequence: TGTGCCAGCAGCCCGCCCTCAGGGGGGTACACTGAAGCTTTCTTT. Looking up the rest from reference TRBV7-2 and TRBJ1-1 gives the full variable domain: GAGVSQSPSNKVTEKGKDVELRCDPISGHTALYWYRQSLGQGLEFLIYFQGNSAPDKSGLPSDRFSAERTGGSVSTLTIQRTQQEDSAVYLCASSPPSGGYTEAFFGQGTRLTVV.

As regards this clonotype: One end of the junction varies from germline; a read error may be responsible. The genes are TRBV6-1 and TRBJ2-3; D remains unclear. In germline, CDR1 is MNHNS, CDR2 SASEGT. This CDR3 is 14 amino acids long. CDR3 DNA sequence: TGTGCCAGCAGCGAAGGAGTTAGCACAGATACGCAGTATTTT. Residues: CASSEGVSTDTQYF.

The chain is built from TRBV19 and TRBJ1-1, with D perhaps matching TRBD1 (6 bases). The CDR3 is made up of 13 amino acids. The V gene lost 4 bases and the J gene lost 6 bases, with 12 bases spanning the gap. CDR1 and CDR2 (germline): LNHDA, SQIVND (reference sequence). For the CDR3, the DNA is TGTGCCAGTAGTAGGGACAACTACGCTGAAGCTTTCTTT. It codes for CASSRDNYAEAFF.

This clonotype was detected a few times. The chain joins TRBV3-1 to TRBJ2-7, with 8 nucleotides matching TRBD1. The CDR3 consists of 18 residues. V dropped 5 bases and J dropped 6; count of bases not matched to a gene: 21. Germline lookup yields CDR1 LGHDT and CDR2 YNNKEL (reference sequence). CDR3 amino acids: CASSLAPPGGAGFSEQYF. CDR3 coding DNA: TGTGCCAGCAGCTTAGCCCCTCCAGGGGGCGCAGGGTTTTCCGAGCAGTACTTC.

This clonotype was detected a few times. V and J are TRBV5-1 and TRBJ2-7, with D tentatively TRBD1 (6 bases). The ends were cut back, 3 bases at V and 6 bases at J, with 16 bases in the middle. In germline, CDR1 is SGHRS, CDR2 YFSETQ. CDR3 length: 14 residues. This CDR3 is CASSSDGQGGEQYF. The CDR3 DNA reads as TGCGCCAGCAGCTCGGACGGCCAAGGGGGCGAGCAGTACTTC.

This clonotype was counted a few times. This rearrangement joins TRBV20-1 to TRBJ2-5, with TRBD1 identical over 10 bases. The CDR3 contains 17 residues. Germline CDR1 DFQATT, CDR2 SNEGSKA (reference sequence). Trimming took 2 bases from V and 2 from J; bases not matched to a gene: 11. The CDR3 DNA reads TGCAGTGCTAGACCGGGACAGGGGTTTGGCGAACAAGAGACCCAGTACTTC. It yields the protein CSARPGQGFGEQETQYF.

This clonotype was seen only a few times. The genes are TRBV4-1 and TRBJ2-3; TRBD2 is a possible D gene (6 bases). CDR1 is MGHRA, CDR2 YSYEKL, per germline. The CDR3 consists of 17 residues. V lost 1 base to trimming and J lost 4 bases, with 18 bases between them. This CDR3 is CASSQGPLASVSDTQYF. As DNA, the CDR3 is TGCGCCAGCAGCCAAGGTCCTCTAGCGAGTGTATCAGATACGCAGTATTTT.

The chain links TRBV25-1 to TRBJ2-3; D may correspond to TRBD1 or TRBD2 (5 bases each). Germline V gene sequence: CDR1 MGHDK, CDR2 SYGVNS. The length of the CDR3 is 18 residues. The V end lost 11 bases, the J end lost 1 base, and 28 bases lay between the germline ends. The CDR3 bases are TGTGCCGGCTCCCTCGGACGGGGACCCGAGAGAGGCACAGATACGCAGTATTTT. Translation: CAGSLGRGPERGTDTQYF.

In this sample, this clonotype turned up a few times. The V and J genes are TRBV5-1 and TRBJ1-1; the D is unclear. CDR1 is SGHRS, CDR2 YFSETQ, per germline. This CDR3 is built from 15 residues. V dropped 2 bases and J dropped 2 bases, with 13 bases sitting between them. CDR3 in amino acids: CASSFDNPFNTEAFF. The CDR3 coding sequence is TGCGCCAGCAGCTTCGACAATCCCTTCAACACTGAAGCTTTCTTT.

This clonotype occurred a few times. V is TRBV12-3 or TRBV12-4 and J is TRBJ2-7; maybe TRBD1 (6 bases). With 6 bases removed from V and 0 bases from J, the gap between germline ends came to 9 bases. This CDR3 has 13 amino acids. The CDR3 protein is CASRGGTSYEQYF. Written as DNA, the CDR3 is TGTGCCAGCAGAGGGGGTACCTCCTACGAGCAGTACTTC.

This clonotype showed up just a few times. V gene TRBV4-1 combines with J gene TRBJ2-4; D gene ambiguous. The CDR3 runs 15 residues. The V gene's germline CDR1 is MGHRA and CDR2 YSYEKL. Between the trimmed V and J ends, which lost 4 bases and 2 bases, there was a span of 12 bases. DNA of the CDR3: TGCGCCAGCAGCCCCATGACTCGGACCAAAAACATTCAGTACTTC. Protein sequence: CASSPMTRTKNIQYF.

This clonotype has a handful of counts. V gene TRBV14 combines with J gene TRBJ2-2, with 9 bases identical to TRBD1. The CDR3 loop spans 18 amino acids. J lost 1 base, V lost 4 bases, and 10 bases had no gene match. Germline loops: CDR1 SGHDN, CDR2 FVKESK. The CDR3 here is CASSRGQGQAMNTGELFF. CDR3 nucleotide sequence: TGTGCCAGCAGCCGGGGACAGGGCCAAGCCATGAACACCGGGGAGCTGTTTTTT.

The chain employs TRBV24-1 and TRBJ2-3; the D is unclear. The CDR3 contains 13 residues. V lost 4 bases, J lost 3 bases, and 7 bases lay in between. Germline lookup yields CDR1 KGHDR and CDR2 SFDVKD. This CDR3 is CATSEPITDTQYF. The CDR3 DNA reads TGTGCCACCAGTGAACCTATAACAGATACGCAGTATTTT.

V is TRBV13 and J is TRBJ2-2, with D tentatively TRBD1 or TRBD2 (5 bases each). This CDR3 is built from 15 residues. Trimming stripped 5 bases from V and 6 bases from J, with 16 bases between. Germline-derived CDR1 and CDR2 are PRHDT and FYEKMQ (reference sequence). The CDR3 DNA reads TGTGCCAGCAGCCGATATGAGCAGGGAGCCGGGGAGCTGTTTTTT. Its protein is CASSRYEQGAGELFF. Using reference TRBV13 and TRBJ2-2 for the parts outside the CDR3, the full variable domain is AAGVIQSPRHLIKEKRETATLKCYPIPRHDTVYWYQQGPGQDPQFLISFYEKMQSDKGSIPDRFSAQQFSDYHSELNMSSLELGDSALYFCASSRYEQGAGELFFGEGSRLTVL.